The present T cell receptor beta chain was sequenced within a study of blood T cells in healthy people across ages. The V gene's germline CDR1 is MNHEY and CDR2 SMNVEV (reference sequence). CDR3 size: 13 residues. Trimming at V came to 6 bases and at J to 4 bases, leaving 3 bases not matched to a gene. Combining a sample-barcoded 5' primer with a J-beta primer mix, a second PCR ran for roughly 7 to 12 cycles. TCRdb ran MiXCR on the 5' RACE reads and lists one entry per CDR3 protein. The sample holds 550,000 to 650,000 distinct CDR3 sequences; 27% are singletons and the top ten take approximately 3.5%. These data also formed part of another study, on T cells of mothers and their children.

The chain couples TRBV27 to TRBJ1-1; 9 nucleotides agree with TRBD1. Sequenced material: blood. This TCR derives from a boy aged 2-9 years in good health. Written as DNA, the CDR3 is TGTGCCAGCAGGGGACAGGGCTTCACTGAAGCTTTCTTT. It translates to CASRGQGFTEAFF.